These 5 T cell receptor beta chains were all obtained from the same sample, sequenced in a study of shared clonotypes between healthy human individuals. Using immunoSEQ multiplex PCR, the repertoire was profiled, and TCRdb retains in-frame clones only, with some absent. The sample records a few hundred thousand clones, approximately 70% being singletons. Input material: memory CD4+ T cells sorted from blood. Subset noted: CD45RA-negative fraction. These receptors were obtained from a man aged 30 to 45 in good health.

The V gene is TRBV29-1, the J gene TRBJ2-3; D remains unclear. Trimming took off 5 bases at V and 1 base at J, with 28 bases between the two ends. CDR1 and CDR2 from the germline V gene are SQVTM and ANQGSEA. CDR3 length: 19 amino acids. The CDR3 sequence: CSVFIDLGVNRKGTDTQYF. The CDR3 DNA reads TGCAGCGTTTTTATTGATCTCGGCGTGAACAGAAAGGGCACAGATACGCAGTATTTT.

CDR3 amino acids: CASSLALAGNTGELFF. In nucleotides, the CDR3 is TGCGCCAGCAGCTTGGCGCTAGCGGGGAACACCGGGGAGCTGTTTTTT. The V gene is TRBV5-1, the J gene TRBJ2-2, with 8 bases identical to TRBD2. Germline loops: CDR1 SGHRS, CDR2 YFSETQ. The J segment lost 1 base and the V segment lost 0 bases, leaving 2 bases of the junction unmatched. CDR3 length: 16 residues.

In DNA form, the CDR3 reads TGTGCCATCAGTGAGTCCGCCGGGACTAGCGTCTTTTCTACAGATACGCAGTATTTT. It codes for CAISESAGTSVFSTDTQYF. The V and J genes are TRBV10-3 and TRBJ2-3, with 10 bases matching TRBD2. Germline CDR1 is ENHRY and CDR2 is SYGVKD. The CDR3 spans 19 residues. V lost 0 bases to trimming and J lost 3 bases; unmatched junction nucleotides: 12.

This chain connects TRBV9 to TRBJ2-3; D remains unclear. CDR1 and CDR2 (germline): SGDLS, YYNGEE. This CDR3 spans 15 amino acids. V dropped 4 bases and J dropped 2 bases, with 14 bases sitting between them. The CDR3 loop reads CASSSLPASTDTQYF. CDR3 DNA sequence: TGTGCCAGCAGCTCTTTACCCGCCTCCACAGATACGCAGTATTTT.

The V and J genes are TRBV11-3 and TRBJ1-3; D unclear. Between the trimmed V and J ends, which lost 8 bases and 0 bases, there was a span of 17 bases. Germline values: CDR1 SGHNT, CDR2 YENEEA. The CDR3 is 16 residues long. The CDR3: CASVRLRPISGNTIYF. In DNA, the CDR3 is TGTGCCAGCGTTCGGCTGAGACCGATCTCTGGAAACACCATATATTTT.